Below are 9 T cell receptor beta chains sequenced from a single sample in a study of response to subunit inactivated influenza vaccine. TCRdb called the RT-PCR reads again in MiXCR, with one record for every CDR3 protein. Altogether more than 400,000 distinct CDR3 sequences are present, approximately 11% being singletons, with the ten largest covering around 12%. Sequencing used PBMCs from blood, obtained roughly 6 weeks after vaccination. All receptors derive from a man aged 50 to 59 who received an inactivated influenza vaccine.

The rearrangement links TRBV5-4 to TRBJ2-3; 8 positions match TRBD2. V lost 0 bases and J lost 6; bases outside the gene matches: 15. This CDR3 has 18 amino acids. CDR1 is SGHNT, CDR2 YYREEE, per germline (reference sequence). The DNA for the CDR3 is TGTGCCAGCAGCTTGGCCCCCCCAAGCGGGGGCGGCGGGGATACGCAGTATTTT. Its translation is CASSLAPPSGGGGDTQYF.

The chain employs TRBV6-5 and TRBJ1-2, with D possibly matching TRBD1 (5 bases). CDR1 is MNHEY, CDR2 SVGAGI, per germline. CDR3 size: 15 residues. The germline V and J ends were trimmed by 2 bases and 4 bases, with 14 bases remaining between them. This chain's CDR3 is CASSYRPQGGYGYTF. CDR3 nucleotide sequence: TGTGCCAGCAGTTACCGTCCCCAGGGCGGCTATGGCTACACCTTC.

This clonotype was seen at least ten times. The DNA of the CDR3 is TGTGCCATCAGTGAGTCGTCGCTCCAGGATACGCAGTATTTT. It is translated as CAISESSLQDTQYF. The V call is TRBV10-3, the J call TRBJ2-3, with no clear D. The CDR3 runs to 14 residues. The ends were cut back, 0 bases at V and 6 bases at J, with 10 bases in the middle. In germline, CDR1 is ENHRY, CDR2 SYGVKD.

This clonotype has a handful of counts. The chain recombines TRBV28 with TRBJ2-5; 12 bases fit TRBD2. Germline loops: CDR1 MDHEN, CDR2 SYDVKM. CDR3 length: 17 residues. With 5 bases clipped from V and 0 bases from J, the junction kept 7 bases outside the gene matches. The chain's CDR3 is CASSRRTSGKYQETQYF. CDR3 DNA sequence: TGTGCCAGCAGTCGGAGGACTAGCGGGAAGTACCAAGAGACCCAGTACTTC.

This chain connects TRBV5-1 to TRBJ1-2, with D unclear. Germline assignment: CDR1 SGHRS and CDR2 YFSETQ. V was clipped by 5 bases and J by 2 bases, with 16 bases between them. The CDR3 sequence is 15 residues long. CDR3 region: CASSGSVSSNYGYTF. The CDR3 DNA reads TGCGCCAGCAGTGGGTCGGTTTCCTCCAACTATGGCTACACCTTC. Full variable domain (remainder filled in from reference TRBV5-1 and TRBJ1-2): KAGVTQTPRYLIKTRGQQVTLSCSPISGHRSVSWYQQTPGQGLQFLFEYFSETQRNKGNFPGRFSGRQFSNSRSEMNVSTLELGDSALYLCASSGSVSSNYGYTFGSGTRLTVV.

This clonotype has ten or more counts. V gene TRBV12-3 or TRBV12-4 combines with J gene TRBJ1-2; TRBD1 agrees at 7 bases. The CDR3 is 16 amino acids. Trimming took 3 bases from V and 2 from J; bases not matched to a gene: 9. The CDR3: CASSLAGTAPNYGYTF. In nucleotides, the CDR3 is TGTGCCAGCAGTTTGGCCGGGACAGCACCAAACTATGGCTACACCTTC.

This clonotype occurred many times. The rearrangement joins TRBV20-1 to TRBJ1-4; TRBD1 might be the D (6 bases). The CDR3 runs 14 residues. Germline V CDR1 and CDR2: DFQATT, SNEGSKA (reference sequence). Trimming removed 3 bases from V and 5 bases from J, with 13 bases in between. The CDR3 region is CSASPGVLNEKLFF. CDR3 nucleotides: TGCAGTGCTAGCCCAGGGGTCCTGAATGAAAAACTGTTTTTT.

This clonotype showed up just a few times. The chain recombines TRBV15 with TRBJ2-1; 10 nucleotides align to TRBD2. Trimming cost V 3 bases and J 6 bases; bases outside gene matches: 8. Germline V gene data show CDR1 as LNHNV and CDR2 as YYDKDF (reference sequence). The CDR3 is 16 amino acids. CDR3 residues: CATSRAQREGLNEQFF. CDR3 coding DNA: TGTGCCACCAGCAGGGCACAGCGGGAGGGCCTCAATGAGCAGTTCTTC.

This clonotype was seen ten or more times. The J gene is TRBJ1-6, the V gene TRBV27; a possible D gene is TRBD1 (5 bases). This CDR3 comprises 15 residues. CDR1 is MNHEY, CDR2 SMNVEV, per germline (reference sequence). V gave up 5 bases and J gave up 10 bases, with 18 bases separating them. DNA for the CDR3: TGTGCCAGCAGTCAAACCGACAGTCTTAGGTCACCCCTCCACTTT. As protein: CASSQTDSLRSPLHF.